This paragraph covers one TCR beta chain sequence. These data originate in a study of blood T cell repertoires in COVID-19. Study information: T cells, B-cell-depleted T cells, or PBMCs provided the cDNA or gDNA that served as material.

Per the original methods: Amplification from reference gene primers served as the basis for estimated nucleated cell counts. Clones were read by immunoSEQ multiplex PCR, and TCRdb kept only the in-frame ones, dropping some. The V and J calls and clone size were taken over from that table, and D and trimming were inferred from the DNA. The table records about 330,000 clones, around 87% of them present only once. The TCR originated in a woman aged 50 to 60 with active or convalescent COVID-19. The sequenced sample consisted of peripheral blood.

CDR3 sequence (DNA): TGTGCCAGCACCACGACCCGACTAGCGGGGGGGCAAGAGACCCAGTACTTC. It translates to CASTTTRLAGGQETQYF. This chain connects TRBV7-9 to TRBJ2-5; 14 nucleotides match TRBD2. V trimming: 7 bases; J trimming: 2 bases; junction bases outside the gene matches: 9. CDR1 and CDR2 from the germline V gene are SEHNR and FQNEAQ (reference sequence). CDR3 length: 17 residues.